This T cell receptor (beta chain) was captured by sequencing in a study of blood T cell repertoires in COVID-19. Study in general: Recovered status applied to Cohort 3 donors who had two consecutive negative PCRs. It also applied to those with clearance or with symptom resolution. COVID-19 samples, acute and convalescent, were from the United States, Italy and Spain.

Clones were sequenced by immunoSEQ multiplex PCR, and TCRdb holds only the in-frame ones, with some missing. The table includes 200,000 or so clones, roughly 84% detected once. The CDR3 spans 13 residues. Germline lookup yields CDR1 LGHDT and CDR2 YNNKEL (reference sequence). Sequencing was done on a sample of PBMCs or T cells enriched from blood (not recorded which). The sequence was collected from a man aged 25-40 years in a cohort exposed to, infected with or recovered from COVID-19 (not recorded which). The chain has TRBV3-1 (or the pseudogene TRBV3-2) and TRBJ2-1, with 9 bases identical to TRBD2. The CDR3: CATGREGYNEQFF. The CDR3, as DNA: TGTGCTACGGGGCGGGAGGGCTACAATGAGCAGTTCTTC.